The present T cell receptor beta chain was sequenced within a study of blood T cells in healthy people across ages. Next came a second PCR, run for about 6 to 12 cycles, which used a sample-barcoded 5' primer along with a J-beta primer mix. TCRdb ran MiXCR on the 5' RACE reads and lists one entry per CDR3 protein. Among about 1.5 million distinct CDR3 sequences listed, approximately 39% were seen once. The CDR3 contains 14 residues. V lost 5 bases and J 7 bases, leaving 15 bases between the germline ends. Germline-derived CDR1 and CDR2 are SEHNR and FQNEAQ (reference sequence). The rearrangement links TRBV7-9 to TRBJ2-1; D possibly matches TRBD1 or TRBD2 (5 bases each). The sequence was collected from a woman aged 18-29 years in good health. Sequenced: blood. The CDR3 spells CASSQGTAENEQFF. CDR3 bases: TGTGCCAGCAGCCAAGGGACGGCCGAGAATGAGCAGTTCTTC. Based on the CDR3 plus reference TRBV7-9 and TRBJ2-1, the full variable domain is DTGVSQNPRHKITKRGQNVTFRCDPISEHNRLYWYRQTLGQGPEFLTYFQNEAQLEKSRLLSDRFSAERPKGSFSTLEIQRTEQGDSAMYLCASSQGTAENEQFFGPGTRLTVL.